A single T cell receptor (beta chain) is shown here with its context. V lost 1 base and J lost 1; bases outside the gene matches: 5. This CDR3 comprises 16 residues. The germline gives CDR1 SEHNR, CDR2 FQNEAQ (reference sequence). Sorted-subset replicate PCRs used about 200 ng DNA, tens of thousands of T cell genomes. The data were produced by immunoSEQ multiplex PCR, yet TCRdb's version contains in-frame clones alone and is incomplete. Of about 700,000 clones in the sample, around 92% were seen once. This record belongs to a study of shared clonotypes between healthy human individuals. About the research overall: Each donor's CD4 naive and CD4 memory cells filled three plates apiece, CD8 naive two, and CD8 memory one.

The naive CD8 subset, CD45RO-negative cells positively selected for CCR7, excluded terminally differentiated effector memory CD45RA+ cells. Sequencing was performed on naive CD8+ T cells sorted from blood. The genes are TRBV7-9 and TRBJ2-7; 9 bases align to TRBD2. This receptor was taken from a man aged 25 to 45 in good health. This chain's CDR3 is CASSLGVAGESYEQYF. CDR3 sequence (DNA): TGTGCCAGCAGCTTAGGGGTAGCGGGAGAGTCCTACGAGCAGTACTTC.